These 8 T cell receptor beta chains came from one sample sequenced in a study of Ad26.COV2.S vaccination and SARS-CoV-2 variants. The data were produced by immunoSEQ multiplex PCR, yet TCRdb's version contains in-frame clones alone and is incomplete. Of a few hundred thousand clones listed, around 92% are singletons. Treatment specified: around 19 received Ad26.COV2.S at low or high dose, single or two shots; 5 received placebo; per-sample allocation not given. Following the first vaccine or placebo injection, samples were taken on day 63. The source material was peripheral blood, sampled in a trial of Ad26.COV2.S vaccine versus placebo. The receptors here all came from a person aged 18-60 years who received the Ad26.COV2.S COVID-19 vaccine or a placebo.

The rearrangement joins TRBV15 to TRBJ2-7, with a tentative D call TRBD2 (5 bases). Trimming removed 1 base at V and 1 base at J, with 11 bases between. CDR3 length: 15 amino acids. CDR1 and CDR2 (germline): LNHNV, YYDKDF (reference sequence). This chain's CDR3 is CATSRVHGISYEQYF. Here the CDR3 DNA reads TGTGCCACCAGCAGAGTTCACGGGATATCCTACGAGCAGTACTTC.

This clone occurred once. This chain links TRBV5-1 with TRBJ1-1, with 7 bases fitting TRBD1. The V gene's germline CDR1 is SGHRS and CDR2 YFSETQ. There are 15 residues in the CDR3. V trimming: 1 base; J trimming: 1 base; junction bases outside the gene matches: 4. The CDR3 loop is CASSLRQGRNTEAFF. The DNA for the CDR3 is TGCGCCAGCAGCTTGAGACAGGGACGGAACACTGAAGCTTTCTTT.

The rearrangement joins TRBV7-2 to TRBJ1-1; weak D call: TRBD1 (6 bases). CDR1 is SGHTA and CDR2 is FQGNSA in the germline V gene. The V end lost 1 base, the J end lost 3 bases, and 12 bases lay between the germline ends. The CDR3 consists of 15 residues. The CDR3 reads CASSLVGQSYTEAFF. The DNA for the CDR3 is TGTGCCAGCAGCTTAGTAGGACAGTCTTACACTGAAGCTTTCTTT.

The J gene is TRBJ2-6, the V gene TRBV11-2, with D perhaps TRBD2 (6 bases). The CDR3 sequence is 15 residues long. V shed 3 bases and J shed 1 base, with 7 bases lying between them. In germline, CDR1 is SGHAT, CDR2 FQNNGV. DNA of the CDR3: TGTGCCAGCAGCTTCGCGGGGTCTGGGGCCAACGTCCTGACTTTC. Translation gives CASSFAGSGANVLTF.

The chain combines TRBV27 with TRBJ1-1; no reliable D call. Germline V gene sequence: CDR1 MNHEY, CDR2 SMNVEV (reference sequence). The germline V and J ends were trimmed by 0 bases and 5 bases, with 13 bases remaining between them. The CDR3 covers 15 residues. The DNA for the CDR3 is TGTGCCAGCAGTTTATCCTTTAGCCGGACGACTGAAGCTTTCTTT. As protein: CASSLSFSRTTEAFF.

The chain has TRBV2 and TRBJ1-2, with D unresolved. Germline assignment: CDR1 SNHLY and CDR2 FYNNEI. The CDR3 extends over 14 amino acids. Trimming left V 4 bases short and J 2 bases short, with 11 bases between. The CDR3 nucleotides are TGTGCCAGCAGTGTTTGGGTGTTGAACTATGGCTACACCTTC. This translates into CASSVWVLNYGYTF.

The chain uses TRBV7-9 and TRBJ2-5, with a weak D call TRBD1 (5 bases). CDR1 and CDR2 from the germline V gene are SEHNR and FQNEAQ (reference sequence). This CDR3 is built from 15 residues. Trimming cost V 7 bases and J 5 bases, with 20 bases left between them. CDR3 sequence reads: CASTVGSGIWETQYF. The CDR3 nucleotides read TGTGCCAGCACCGTGGGGTCAGGGATTTGGGAGACCCAGTACTTC.

The gene calls are TRBV19 and TRBJ1-1; possible D gene TRBD1, 5 bases. Trimming stripped 6 bases from V and 0 bases from J, with 20 bases between. CDR3 length: 17 amino acids. Germline lookup yields CDR1 LNHDA and CDR2 SQIVND (reference sequence). In DNA form, the CDR3 reads TGTGCCAGTAGACCCCCAGGGCAGGGTCCCCTGAACACTGAAGCTTTCTTT. Encoded protein: CASRPPGQGPLNTEAFF.